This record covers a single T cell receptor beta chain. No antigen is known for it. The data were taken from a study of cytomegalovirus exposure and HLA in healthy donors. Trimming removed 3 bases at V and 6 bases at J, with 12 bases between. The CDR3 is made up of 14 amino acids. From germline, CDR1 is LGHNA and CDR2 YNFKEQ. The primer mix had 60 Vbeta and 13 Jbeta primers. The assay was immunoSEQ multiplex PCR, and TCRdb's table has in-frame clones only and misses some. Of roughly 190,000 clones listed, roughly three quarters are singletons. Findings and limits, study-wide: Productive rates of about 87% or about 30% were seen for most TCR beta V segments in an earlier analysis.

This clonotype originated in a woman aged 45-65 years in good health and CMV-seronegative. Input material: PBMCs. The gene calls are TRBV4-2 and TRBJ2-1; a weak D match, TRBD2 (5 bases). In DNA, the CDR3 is TGTGCCAGCAGCCAGGAGGACCGACTCAATGAGCAGTTCTTC. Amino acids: CASSQEDRLNEQFF.